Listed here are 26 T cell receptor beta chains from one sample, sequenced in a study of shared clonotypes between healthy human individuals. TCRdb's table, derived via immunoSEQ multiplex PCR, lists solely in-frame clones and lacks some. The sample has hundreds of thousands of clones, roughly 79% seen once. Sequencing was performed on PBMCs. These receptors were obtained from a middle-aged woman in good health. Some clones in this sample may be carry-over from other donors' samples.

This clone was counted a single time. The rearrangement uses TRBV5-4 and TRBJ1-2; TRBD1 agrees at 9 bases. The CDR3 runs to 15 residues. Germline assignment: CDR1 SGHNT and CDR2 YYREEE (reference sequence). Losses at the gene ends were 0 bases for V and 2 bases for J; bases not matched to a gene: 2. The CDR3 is CASSLADRGNYGYTF. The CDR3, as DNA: TGTGCCAGCAGCTTGGCCGACAGGGGGAACTATGGCTACACCTTC.

In DNA, the CDR3 is TGCGCCAGCAGCCGAACCGCAGGGTGGCAGCAGTTCTTC. Protein product: CASSRTAGWQQFF. The V and J genes are TRBV4-3 and TRBJ2-1; a possible D gene is TRBD1 (5 bases). Germline V gives CDR1 LGHNA, CDR2 YSLEER. CDR3 length equals 13 residues. V lost 4 bases and J lost 11, with 15 bases in between.

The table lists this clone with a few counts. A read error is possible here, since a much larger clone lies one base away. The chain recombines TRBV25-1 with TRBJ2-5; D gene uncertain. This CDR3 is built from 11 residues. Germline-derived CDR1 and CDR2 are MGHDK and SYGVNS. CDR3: CASSEGWTRYF. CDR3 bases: TGTGCCAGCAGTGAGGGATGGACCCGGTACTTC. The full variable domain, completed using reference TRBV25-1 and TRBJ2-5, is EADIYQTPRYLVIGTGKKITLECSQTMGHDKMYWYQQDPGMELHLIHYSYGVNSTEKGDLSSESTVSRIRTEHFPLTLESARPSHTSQYLCASSEGWTRYFGPGTRLLVL.

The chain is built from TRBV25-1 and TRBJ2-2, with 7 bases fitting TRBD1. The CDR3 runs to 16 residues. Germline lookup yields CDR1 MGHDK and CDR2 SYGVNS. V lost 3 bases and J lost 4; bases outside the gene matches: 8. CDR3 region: CASSDFEDRSTGELFF. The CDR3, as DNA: TGTGCCAGCAGTGATTTTGAGGACAGGTCCACCGGGGAGCTGTTTTTT.

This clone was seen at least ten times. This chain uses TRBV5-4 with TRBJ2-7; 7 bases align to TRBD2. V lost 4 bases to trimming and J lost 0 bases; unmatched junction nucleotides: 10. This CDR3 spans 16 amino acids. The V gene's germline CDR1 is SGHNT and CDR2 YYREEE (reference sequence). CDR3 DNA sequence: TGTGCCAGCAGCCGAGGTTGGACTAGGGGCTCCTACGAGCAGTACTTC. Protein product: CASSRGWTRGSYEQYF.

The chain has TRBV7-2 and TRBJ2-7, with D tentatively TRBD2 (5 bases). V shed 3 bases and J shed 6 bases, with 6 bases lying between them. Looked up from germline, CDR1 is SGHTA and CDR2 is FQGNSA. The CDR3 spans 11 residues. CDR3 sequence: CASSFSGEQYF. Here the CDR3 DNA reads TGTGCCAGCAGCTTCAGCGGCGAGCAGTACTTC.

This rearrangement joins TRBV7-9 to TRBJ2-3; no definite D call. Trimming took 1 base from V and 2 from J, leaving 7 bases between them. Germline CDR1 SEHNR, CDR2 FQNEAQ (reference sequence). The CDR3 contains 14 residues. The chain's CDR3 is CASSLVTPTDTQYF. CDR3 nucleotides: TGTGCCAGCAGCTTAGTTACGCCCACAGATACGCAGTATTTT.

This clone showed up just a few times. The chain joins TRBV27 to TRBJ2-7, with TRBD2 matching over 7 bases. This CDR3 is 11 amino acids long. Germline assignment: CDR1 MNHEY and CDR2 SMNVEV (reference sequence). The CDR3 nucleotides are TGTGCAGCGGGGCAGTTTGTCGAGCAGTACTTC. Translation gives CAAGQFVEQYF.

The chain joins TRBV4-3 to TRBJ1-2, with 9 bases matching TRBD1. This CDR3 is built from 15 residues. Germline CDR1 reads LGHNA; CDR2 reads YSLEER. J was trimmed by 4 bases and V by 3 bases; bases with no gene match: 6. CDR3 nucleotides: TGCGCCAGCAGCCAGTCCACAGGGGGCGGCTATGGCTACACCTTC. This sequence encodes CASSQSTGGGYGYTF.

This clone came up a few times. As DNA, the CDR3 is TGTGCCAGCAGTTCCCTTACTAGCCAGAGCACGTACGAGCAGTACTTC. Translation gives CASSSLTSQSTYEQYF. The J gene is TRBJ2-7, the V gene TRBV28; TRBD2 is a possible D gene (6 bases). Germline V CDR1 and CDR2: MDHEN, SYDVKM. Trimming stripped 4 bases from V and 4 bases from J, with 20 bases between. The CDR3 covers 16 residues.

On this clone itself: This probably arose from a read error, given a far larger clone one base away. The chain's CDR3 is CANSYSQGTYEQYF. In DNA, the CDR3 is TGTGCCAACAGTTACTCGCAGGGGACTTACGAGCAGTACTTC. The chain couples TRBV6-5 to TRBJ2-7; D is possibly TRBD1 or TRBD2 (6 bases each). Germline lookup yields CDR1 MNHEY and CDR2 SVGAGI. This CDR3 is built from 14 residues.

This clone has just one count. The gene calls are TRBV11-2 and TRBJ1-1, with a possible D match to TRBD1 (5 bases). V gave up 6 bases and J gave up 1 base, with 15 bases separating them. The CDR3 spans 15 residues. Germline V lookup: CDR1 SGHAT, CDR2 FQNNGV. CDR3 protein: CASRYPGRKNTEAFF. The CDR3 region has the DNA TGTGCCAGCAGGTACCCGGGACGGAAGAACACTGAAGCTTTCTTT.

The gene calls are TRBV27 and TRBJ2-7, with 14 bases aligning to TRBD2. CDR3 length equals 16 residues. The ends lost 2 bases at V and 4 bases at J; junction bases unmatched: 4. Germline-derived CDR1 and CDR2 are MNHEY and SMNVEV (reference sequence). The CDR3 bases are TGTGCCAGCAGTTTAGTCGGACTAGCGGGAGGATACGAGCAGTACTTC. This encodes CASSLVGLAGGYEQYF.

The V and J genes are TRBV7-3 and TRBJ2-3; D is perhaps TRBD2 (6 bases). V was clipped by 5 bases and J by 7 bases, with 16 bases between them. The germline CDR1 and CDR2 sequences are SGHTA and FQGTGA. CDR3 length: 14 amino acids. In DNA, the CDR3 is TGTGCCAGCAGCCGCGGAGGGCCCCTACATACGCAGTATTTT. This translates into CASSRGGPLHTQYF.

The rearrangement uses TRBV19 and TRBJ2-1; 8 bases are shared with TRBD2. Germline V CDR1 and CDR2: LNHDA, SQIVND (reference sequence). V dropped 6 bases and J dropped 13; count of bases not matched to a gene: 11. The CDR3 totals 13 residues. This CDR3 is CASRTTSGGSQFF. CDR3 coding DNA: TGTGCCAGTAGAACCACTAGCGGCGGTAGTCAGTTCTTC.

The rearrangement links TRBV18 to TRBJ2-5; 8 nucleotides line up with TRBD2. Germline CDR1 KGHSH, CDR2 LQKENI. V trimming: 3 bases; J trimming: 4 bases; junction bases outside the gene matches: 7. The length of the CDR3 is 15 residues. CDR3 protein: CASSPPGTRGETQYF. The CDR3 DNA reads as TGTGCCAGCTCACCCCCAGGGACTAGGGGAGAGACCCAGTACTTC.

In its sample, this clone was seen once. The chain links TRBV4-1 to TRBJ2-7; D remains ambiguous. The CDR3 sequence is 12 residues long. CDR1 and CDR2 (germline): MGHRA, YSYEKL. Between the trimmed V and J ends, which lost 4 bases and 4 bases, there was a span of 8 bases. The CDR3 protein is CASSRPNYEQYF. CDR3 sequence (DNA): TGCGCCAGCAGCCGACCCAATTACGAGCAGTACTTC.

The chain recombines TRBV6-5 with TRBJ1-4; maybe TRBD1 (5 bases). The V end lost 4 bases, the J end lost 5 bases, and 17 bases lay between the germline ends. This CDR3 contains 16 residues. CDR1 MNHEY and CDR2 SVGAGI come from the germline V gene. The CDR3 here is CASSSPRGRGNEKLFF. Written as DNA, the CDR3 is TGTGCCAGCAGTTCACCCCGGGGCCGCGGAAATGAAAAACTGTTTTTT.

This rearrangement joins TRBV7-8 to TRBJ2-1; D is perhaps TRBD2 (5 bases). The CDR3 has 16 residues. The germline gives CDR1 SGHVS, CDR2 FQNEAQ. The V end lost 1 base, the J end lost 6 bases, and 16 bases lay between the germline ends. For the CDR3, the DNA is TGTGCCAGCAGCTTAGGGCAGGTGGTTGAGGGCAATGAGCAGTTCTTC. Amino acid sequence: CASSLGQVVEGNEQFF.

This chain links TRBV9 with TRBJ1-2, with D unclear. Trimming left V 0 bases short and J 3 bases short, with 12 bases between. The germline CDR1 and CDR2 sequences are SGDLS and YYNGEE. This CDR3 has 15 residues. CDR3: CASSVGGFLDYGYTF. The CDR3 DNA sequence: TGTGCCAGCAGCGTAGGTGGGTTCTTGGACTATGGCTACACCTTC.

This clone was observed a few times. CDR3 sequence (DNA): TGCGCCAGCAGCTTGTCGCTAGCGGGAATCACCGGGGAGCTGTTTTTT. Protein sequence: CASSLSLAGITGELFF. The chain uses TRBV5-1 and TRBJ2-2; 9 positions match TRBD2. The V segment lost 1 base and the J segment 4 bases; nucleotides outside the gene matches: 5. Looked up from germline, CDR1 is SGHRS and CDR2 is YFSETQ. CDR3 length equals 16 residues.

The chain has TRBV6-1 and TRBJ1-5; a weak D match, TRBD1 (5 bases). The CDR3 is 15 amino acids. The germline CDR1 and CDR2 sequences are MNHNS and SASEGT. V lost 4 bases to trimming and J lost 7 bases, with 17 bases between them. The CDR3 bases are TGTGCCAGCAGTGTGGGGACCCAGGGATGGCAGCCCCAGCATTTT. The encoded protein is CASSVGTQGWQPQHF.

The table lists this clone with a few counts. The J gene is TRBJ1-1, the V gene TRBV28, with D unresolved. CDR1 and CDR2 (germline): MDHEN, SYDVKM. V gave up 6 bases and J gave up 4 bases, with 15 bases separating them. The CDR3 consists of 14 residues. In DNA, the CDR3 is TGTGCCAGCAGATTACAAGTGTCGGGCACTGAAGCTTTCTTT. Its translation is CASRLQVSGTEAFF.

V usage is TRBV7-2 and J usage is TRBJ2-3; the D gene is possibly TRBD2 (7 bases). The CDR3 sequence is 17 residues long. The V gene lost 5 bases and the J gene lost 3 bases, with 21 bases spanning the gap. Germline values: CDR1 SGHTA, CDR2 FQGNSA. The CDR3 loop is CASSPSYGGGGTDTQYF. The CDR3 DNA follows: TGTGCCAGCAGCCCCAGTTACGGGGGAGGGGGGACAGATACGCAGTATTTT.

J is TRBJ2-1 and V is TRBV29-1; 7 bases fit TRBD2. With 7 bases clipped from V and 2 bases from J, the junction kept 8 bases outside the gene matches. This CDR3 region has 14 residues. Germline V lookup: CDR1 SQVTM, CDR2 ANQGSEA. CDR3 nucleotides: TGCAGCGCGCAGACTAGCCGAACCTACAATGAGCAGTTCTTC. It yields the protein CSAQTSRTYNEQFF.

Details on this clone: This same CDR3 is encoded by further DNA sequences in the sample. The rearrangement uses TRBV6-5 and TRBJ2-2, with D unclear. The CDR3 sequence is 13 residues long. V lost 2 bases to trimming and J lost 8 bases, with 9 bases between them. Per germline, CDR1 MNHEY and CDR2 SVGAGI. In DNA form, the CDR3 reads TGTGCCAGCAGTTACAGCCTTTCTGGGGAGCTGTTTTTT. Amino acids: CASSYSLSGELFF.